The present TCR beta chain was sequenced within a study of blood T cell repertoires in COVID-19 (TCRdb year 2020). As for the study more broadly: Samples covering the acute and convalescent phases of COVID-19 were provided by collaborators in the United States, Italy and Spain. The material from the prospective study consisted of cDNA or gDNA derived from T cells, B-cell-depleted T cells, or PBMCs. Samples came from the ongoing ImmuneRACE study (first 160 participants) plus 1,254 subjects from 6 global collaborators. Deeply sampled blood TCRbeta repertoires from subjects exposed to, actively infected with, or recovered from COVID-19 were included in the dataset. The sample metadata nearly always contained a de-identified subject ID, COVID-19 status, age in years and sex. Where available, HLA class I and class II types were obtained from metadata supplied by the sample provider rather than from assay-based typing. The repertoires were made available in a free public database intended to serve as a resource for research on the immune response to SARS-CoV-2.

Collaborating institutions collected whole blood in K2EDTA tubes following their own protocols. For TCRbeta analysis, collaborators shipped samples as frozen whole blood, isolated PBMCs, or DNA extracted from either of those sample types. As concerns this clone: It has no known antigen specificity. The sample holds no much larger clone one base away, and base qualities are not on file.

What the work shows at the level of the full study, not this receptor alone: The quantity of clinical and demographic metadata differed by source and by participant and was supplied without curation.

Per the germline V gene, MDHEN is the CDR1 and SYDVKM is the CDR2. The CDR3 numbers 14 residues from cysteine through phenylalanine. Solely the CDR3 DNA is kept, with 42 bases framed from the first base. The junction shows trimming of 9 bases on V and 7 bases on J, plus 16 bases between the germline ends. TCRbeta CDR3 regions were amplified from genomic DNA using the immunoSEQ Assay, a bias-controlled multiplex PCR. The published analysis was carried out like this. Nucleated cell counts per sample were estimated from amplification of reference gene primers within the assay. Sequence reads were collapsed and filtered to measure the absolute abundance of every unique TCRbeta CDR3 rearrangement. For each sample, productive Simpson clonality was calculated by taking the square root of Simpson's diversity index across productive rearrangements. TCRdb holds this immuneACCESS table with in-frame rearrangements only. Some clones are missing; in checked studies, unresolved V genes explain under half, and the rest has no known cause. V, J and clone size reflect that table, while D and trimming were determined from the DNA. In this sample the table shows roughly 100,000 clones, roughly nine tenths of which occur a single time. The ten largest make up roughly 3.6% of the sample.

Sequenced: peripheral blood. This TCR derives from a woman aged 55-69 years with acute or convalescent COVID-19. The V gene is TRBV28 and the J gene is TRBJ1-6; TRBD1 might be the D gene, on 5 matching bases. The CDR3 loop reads CASRRGAKNSPLHF. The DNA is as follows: TGTGCCAGTCGTCGCGGGGCGAAGAATTCACCCCTCCACTTT.